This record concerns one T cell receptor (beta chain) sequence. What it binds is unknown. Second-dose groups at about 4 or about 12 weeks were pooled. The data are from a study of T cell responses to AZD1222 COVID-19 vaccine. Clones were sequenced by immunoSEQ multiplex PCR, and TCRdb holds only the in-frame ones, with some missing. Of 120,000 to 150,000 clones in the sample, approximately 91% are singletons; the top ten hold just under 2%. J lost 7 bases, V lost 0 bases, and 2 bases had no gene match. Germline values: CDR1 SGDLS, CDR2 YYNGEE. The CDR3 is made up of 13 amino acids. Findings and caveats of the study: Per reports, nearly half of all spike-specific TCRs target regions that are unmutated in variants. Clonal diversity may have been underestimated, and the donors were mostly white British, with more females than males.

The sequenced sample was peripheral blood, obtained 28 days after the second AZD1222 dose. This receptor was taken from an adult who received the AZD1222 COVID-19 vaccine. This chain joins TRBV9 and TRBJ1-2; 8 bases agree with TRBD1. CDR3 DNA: TGTGCCAGCAGCGTAGAAGACAGGGGTGGCTACACCTTC. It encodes CASSVEDRGGYTF.